Listed here are 15 T cell receptor beta chains from one sample, sequenced in a study of T cell responses to AZD1222 COVID-19 vaccine. Profiling relied on immunoSEQ multiplex PCR, and the TCRdb table lists in-frame clones only, not all of them. The sample has over 110,000 clones, more than 90% seen once. Sequenced material: peripheral blood, taken on day 0 of AZD1222 vaccination. These receptors were collected from an adult in good health.

The V and J genes are TRBV20-1 and TRBJ1-1; 9 bases agree with TRBD1. Germline assignment: CDR1 DFQATT and CDR2 SNEGSKA (reference sequence). The length of the CDR3 is 11 residues. V dropped 6 bases and J dropped 10; count of bases not matched to a gene: 6. CDR3 in DNA: TGCAGTGCCCGGGGACAGGGAGTAGCTTTCTTT. It translates to CSARGQGVAFF.

This chain uses TRBV2 with TRBJ2-1, with D perhaps matching TRBD1 or TRBD2 (5 bases each). V was shortened by 5 bases and J by 5 bases, with 10 bases between the two germline ends. This CDR3 comprises 13 residues. The V gene's germline CDR1 is SNHLY and CDR2 FYNNEI. In DNA form, the CDR3 reads TGTGCCAGCAGTCGGGACCACAACAATGAGCAGTTCTTC. This translates into CASSRDHNNEQFF.

This chain uses TRBV19 with TRBJ1-2; 7 bases align to TRBD1. Germline CDR1 is LNHDA and CDR2 is SQIVND (reference sequence). J was trimmed by 4 bases and V by 10 bases; bases with no gene match: 6. The CDR3 contains 12 residues. The CDR3 loop reads CATTTGLYGYTF. The DNA for the CDR3 is TGTGCCACCACGACAGGGCTCTATGGCTACACCTTC.

The rearrangement uses TRBV18 and TRBJ1-1, with a tentative D call TRBD1 (6 bases). This CDR3 has 15 amino acids. V lost 2 bases, J lost 4 bases, and 14 bases lay in between. Germline-derived CDR1 and CDR2 are KGHSH and LQKENI. In DNA, the CDR3 is TGTGCCAGCTCACCATACCCCGGGGGCCCCACTGAAGCTTTCTTT. As protein: CASSPYPGGPTEAFF.

V is TRBV6-5 and J is TRBJ2-7; TRBD1 or TRBD2 may be the D gene (6 bases each). V was cut by 6 bases and J by 7 bases, with 10 bases left in between. CDR3 length: 11 residues. CDR1 and CDR2 (germline): MNHEY, SVGAGI. The CDR3 here is CASSQGREQYF. Here the CDR3 DNA reads TGTGCCAGCAGCCAGGGGAGGGAGCAGTACTTC.

The rearrangement joins TRBV24-1 to TRBJ2-1; D remains unclear. Trimming removed 4 bases at V and 5 bases at J, with 2 bases between. Germline V CDR1 and CDR2: KGHDR, SFDVKD. The CDR3 extends over 11 amino acids. This CDR3 is CATSEHNEQFF. In DNA, the CDR3 is TGTGCCACCAGTGAACACAATGAGCAGTTCTTC.

V usage is TRBV14 and J usage is TRBJ2-1, with D unclear. In germline, CDR1 is SGHDN, CDR2 FVKESK. The CDR3 has 11 amino acids. Between the trimmed V and J ends, which lost 3 bases and 9 bases, there was a span of 6 bases. The CDR3 DNA follows: TGTGCCAGCAGCCAGAGCGTTGAGCAGTTCTTC. This translates into CASSQSVEQFF.

The chain has TRBV6-5 and TRBJ1-1; the match to TRBD1 covers 8 bases. The V segment lost 5 bases and the J segment 4 bases; nucleotides outside the gene matches: 9. The CDR3 is 15 residues long. Germline V gene lookup returns CDR1 MNHEY and CDR2 SVGAGI. The CDR3 spells CASSPWTGRGTEAFF. The DNA of the CDR3 is TGTGCCAGCAGTCCTTGGACAGGGAGGGGCACTGAAGCTTTCTTT.

The chain recombines TRBV6-5 with TRBJ1-2; D is unresolved. The V end lost 5 bases, the J end lost 8 bases, and 21 bases lay between the germline ends. The CDR3 spans 15 residues. Germline V gene lookup returns CDR1 MNHEY and CDR2 SVGAGI. The CDR3 here is CASSIRAGRGWGYTF. The DNA of the CDR3 is TGTGCCAGCAGTATACGCGCGGGGAGAGGATGGGGCTACACCTTC.

This clone has more than one count but fewer than ten. The chain joins TRBV5-6 to TRBJ1-3; 10 nucleotides line up with TRBD1. The CDR3 has 15 amino acids. J was trimmed by 1 base and V by 3 bases; bases with no gene match: 1. The germline gives CDR1 SGHDT, CDR2 YYEEEE. The CDR3: CASSSDRGSGNTIYF. The CDR3 DNA follows: TGTGCCAGCAGCTCGGACAGGGGGTCTGGAAACACCATATATTTT. The variable domain in full, completed from reference TRBV5-6 and TRBJ1-3, reads DAGVTQSPTHLIKTRGQQVTLRCSPKSGHDTVSWYQQALGQGPQFIFQYYEEEERQRGNFPDRFSGHQFPNYSSELNVNALLLGDSALYLCASSSDRGSGNTIYFGEGSWLTVV.

The V call is TRBV3-1 (or the pseudogene TRBV3-2), the J call TRBJ2-1; 13 bases are shared with TRBD2. With V trimmed by 1 base and J by 4 bases, 7 bases remained unmatched. This CDR3 comprises 18 residues. CDR1 LGHDT and CDR2 YNNKEL come from the germline V gene (reference sequence). CDR3 in amino acids: CASSQVRGTSGDYNEQFF. The CDR3 coding sequence is TGTGCCAGCAGCCAAGTTCGAGGGACTAGCGGGGATTACAATGAGCAGTTCTTC.

V is TRBV3-1 (or the pseudogene TRBV3-2) and J is TRBJ2-3, with 7 bases that match TRBD2. This CDR3 spans 15 amino acids. CDR1 and CDR2 (germline): LGHDT, YNNKEL (reference sequence). The junction had 8 bases not matched to a gene; V was cut back by 4 bases and J by 4 bases. The CDR3 loop is CASSRSGGSADTQYF. The CDR3 nucleotides are TGTGCCAGCAGCCGGTCTGGCGGGAGTGCAGATACGCAGTATTTT.

This chain links TRBV6-1 with TRBJ2-7; D ambiguous. Germline V gene sequence: CDR1 MNHNS, CDR2 SASEGT. Between the trimmed V and J ends, which lost 3 bases and 6 bases, there was a span of 9 bases. The CDR3 runs to 12 residues. The CDR3 sequence: CASSDARTEQYF. The DNA for the CDR3 is TGTGCCAGCAGTGACGCGAGGACCGAGCAGTACTTC.

This chain connects TRBV15 to TRBJ1-2; weak D call: TRBD1 (5 bases). The CDR3 contains 15 residues. Germline CDR1 is LNHNV and CDR2 is YYDKDF (reference sequence). V lost 1 base and J 0 bases, leaving 9 bases between the germline ends. DNA of the CDR3: TGTGCCACCAGCAGAGGGCAGGGAGCTAACTATGGCTACACCTTC. Protein sequence: CATSRGQGANYGYTF.

V is TRBV6-5 and J is TRBJ2-7; the D gene is possibly TRBD1 (6 bases). The V end was cut by 7 bases, the J end by 3 bases, with 19 bases between. Germline V CDR1 and CDR2: MNHEY, SVGAGI. The CDR3 extends over 15 amino acids. The CDR3 here is CASKPGRQEVYEQYF. The CDR3 DNA sequence: TGTGCCAGCAAACCCGGTCGACAGGAAGTCTACGAGCAGTACTTC.